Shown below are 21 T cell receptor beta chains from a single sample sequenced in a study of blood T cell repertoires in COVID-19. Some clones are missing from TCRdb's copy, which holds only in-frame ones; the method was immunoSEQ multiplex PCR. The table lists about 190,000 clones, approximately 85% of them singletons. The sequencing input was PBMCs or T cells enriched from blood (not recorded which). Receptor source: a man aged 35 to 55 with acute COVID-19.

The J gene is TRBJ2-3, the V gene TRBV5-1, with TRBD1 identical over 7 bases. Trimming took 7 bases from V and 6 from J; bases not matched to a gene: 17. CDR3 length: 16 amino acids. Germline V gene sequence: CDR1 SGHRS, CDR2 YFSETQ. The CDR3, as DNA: TGCGCCAGCCGTACCTCCTACAGGGGCCTCGCGGATACGCAGTATTTT. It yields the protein CASRTSYRGLADTQYF.

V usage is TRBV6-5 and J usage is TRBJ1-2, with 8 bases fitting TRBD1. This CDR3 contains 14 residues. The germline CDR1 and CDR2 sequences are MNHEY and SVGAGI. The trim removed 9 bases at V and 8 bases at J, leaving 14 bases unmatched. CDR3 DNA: TGTGCCAGTCAATCGGGCAGGGGGCGCGGGGGCTACACCTTC. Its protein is CASQSGRGRGGYTF.

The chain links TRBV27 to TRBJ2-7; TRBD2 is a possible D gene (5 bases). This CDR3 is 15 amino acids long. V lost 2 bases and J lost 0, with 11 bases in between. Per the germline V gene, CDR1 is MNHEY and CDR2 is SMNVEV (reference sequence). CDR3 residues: CASSLSPGSSYEQYF. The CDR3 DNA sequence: TGTGCCAGCAGTTTAAGTCCGGGGAGCTCCTACGAGCAGTACTTC.

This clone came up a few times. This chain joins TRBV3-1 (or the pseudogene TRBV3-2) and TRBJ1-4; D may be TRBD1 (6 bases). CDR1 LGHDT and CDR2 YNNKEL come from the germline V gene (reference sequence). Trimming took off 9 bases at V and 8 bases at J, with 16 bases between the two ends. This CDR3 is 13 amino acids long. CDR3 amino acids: CASGAQGIEKLFF. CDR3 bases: TGTGCCAGTGGGGCCCAGGGGATAGAAAAACTGTTTTTT.

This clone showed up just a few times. CDR3 loop: CSASAGGRREQYF. CDR3 sequence (DNA): TGCAGTGCTAGTGCGGGAGGACGGCGCGAGCAGTACTTC. The rearrangement uses TRBV20-1 and TRBJ2-7, with TRBD2 identical over 8 bases. Germline CDR1 DFQATT, CDR2 SNEGSKA (reference sequence). The CDR3 has 13 amino acids. Losses at the gene ends were 3 bases for V and 6 bases for J; bases not matched to a gene: 7.

CDR3: CAWSKDSLYEQYF. In DNA form, the CDR3 reads TGTGCCTGGAGTAAGGACTCATTATACGAGCAGTACTTC. The chain combines TRBV30 with TRBJ2-7; D is possibly TRBD2 (5 bases). Deletions cut 2 bases from V and 4 bases from J, with 12 bases between. The CDR3 totals 13 residues. Germline values: CDR1 GTSNPN, CDR2 SVGIG (reference sequence).

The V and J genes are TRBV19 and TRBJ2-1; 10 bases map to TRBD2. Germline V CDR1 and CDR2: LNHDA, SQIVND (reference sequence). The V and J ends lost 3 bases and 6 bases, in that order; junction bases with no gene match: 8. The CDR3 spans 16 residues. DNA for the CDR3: TGTGCCAGTAGTATCCGGGCTAGCGGGAGAGTCAATGAGCAGTTCTTC. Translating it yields CASSIRASGRVNEQFF.

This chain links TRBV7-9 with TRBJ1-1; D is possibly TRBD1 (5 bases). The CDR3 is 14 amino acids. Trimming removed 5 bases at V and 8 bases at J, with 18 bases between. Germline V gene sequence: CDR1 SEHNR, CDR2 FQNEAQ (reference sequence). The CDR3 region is CASSPQGAFGEAFF. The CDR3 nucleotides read TGTGCCAGCAGCCCACAAGGGGCCTTTGGCGAAGCTTTCTTT.

The chain's CDR3 is CASSLGGYAEQYF. CDR3 DNA sequence: TGTGCCAGCAGCCTAGGGGGCTACGCCGAGCAGTACTTC. The chain carries TRBV6-2 or TRBV6-3 and TRBJ2-7, with 7 nucleotides matching TRBD1. The CDR3 has 13 residues. After removal of 6 bases from V and 6 bases from J, the junction contained 8 bases not matched to a gene. Germline lookup yields CDR1 MNHEY and CDR2 SVGEGT.

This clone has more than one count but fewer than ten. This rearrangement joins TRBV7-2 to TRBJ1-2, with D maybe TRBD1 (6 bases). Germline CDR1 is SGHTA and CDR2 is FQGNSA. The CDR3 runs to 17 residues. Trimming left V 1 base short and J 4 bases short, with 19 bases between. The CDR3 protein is CASSLDLRGSGVYGYTF. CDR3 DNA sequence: TGTGCCAGCAGCTTAGACCTTCGGGGATCAGGGGTCTATGGCTACACCTTC.

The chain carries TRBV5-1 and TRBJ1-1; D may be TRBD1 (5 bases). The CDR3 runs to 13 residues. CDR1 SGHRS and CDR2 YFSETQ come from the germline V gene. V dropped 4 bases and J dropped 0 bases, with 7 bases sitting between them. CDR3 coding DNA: TGCGCCAGCAGCCGGGGGGTGAACACTGAAGCTTTCTTT. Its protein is CASSRGVNTEAFF.

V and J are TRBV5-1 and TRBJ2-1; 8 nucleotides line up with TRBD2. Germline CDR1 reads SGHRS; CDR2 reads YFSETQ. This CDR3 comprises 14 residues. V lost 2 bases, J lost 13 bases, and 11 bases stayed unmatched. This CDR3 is CASSFDGTSTDQFF. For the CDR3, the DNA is TGCGCCAGCAGCTTTGATGGGACTAGTACAGATCAGTTCTTC.

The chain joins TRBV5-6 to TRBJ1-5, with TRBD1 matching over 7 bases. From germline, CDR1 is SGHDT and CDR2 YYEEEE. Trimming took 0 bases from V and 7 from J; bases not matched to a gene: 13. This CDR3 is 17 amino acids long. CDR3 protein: CASSLGGWDSQGQPQHF. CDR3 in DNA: TGTGCCAGCAGCTTGGGGGGTTGGGACAGTCAAGGCCAGCCCCAGCATTTT. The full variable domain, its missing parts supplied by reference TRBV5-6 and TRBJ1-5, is DAGVTQSPTHLIKTRGQQVTLRCSPKSGHDTVSWYQQALGQGPQFIFQYYEEEERQRGNFPDRFSGHQFPNYSSELNVNALLLGDSALYLCASSLGGWDSQGQPQHFGDGTRLSIL.

For the CDR3, the DNA is TGTGCCAGCAGCGCCAGGACAGGGGCGGGGAATGAGCAGTTCTTC. It codes for CASSARTGAGNEQFF. The chain joins TRBV5-5 to TRBJ2-1; TRBD1 matches at 9 bases. The germline gives CDR1 SGHKS, CDR2 YYEKEE (reference sequence). The CDR3 has 15 amino acids. The V gene end was trimmed by 4 bases and the J gene end by 7 bases; junction bases not matched to a gene: 9.

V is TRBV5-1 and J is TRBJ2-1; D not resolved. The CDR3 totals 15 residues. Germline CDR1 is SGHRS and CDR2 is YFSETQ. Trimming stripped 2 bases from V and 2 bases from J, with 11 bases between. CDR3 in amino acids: CASSFARMAYNEQFF. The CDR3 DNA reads TGCGCCAGCAGCTTCGCTAGGATGGCCTACAATGAGCAGTTCTTC.

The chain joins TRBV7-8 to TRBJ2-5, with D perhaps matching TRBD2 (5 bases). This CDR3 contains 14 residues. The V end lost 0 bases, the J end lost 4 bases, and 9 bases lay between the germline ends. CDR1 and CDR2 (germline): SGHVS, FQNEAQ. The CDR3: CASSLAPAGETQYF. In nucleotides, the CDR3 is TGTGCCAGCAGCTTAGCGCCGGCGGGAGAGACCCAGTACTTC.

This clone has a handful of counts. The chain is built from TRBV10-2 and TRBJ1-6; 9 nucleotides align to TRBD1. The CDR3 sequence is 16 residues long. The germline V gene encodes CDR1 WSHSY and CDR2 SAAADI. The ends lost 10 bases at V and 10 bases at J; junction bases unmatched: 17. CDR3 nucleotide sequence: TGCGCCACCTCCGTCGGAACGGGACAGGGACGATCACCCCTCCACTTT. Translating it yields CATSVGTGQGRSPLHF.

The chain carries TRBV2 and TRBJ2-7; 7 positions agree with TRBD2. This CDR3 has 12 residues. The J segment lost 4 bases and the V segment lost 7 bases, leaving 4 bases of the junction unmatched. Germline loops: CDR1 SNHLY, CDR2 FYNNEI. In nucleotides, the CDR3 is TGTGCCAGCATTAGGCGGGAGTACGAGCAGTACTTC. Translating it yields CASIRREYEQYF.

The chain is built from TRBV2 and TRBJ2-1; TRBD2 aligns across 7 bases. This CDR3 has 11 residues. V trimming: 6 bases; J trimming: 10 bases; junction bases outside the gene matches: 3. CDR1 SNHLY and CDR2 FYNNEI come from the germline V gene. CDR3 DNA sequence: TGTGCCAGCAGCACACTAGCGGAGCAGTTCTTC. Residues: CASSTLAEQFF.

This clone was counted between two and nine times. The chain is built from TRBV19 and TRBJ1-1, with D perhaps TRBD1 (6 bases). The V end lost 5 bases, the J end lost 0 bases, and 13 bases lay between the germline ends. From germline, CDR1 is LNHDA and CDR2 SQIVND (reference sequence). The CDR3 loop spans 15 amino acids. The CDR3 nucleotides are TGTGCCAGTAGTCGTGGACAGAGCATGAACACTGAAGCTTTCTTT. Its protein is CASSRGQSMNTEAFF.

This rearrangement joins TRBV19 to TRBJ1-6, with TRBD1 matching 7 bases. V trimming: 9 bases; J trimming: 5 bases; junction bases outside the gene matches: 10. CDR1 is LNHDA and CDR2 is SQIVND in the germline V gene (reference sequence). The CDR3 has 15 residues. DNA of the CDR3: TGTGCCAGCCGCCCATACGGGACAGATAATTCACCCCTCCACTTT. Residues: CASRPYGTDNSPLHF. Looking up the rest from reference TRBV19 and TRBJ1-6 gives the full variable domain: DGGITQSPKYLFRKEGQNVTLSCEQNLNHDAMYWYRQDPGQGLRLIYYSQIVNDFQKGDIAEGYSVSREKKESFPLTVTSAQKNPTAFYLCASRPYGTDNSPLHFGNGTRLTVT.